A single sample is the source of the 3 T cell receptor beta chains below, sequenced in a study of T cells after yellow fever vaccination. TCRdb called the 5' RACE reads again in MiXCR, with one record for every CDR3 protein. Of fewer than 500,000 distinct CDR3 sequences in the sample, 18% were seen once. The input for sequencing was PBMCs, taken before the yellow fever booster vaccination. These TCRs come from a man between 18 and 29 years old who received the YFV17D yellow fever vaccine.

CDR3 nucleotide sequence: TGTGCCAGCAGCCTCGGGGGGTCCCCCTACAATGAGCAGTTCTTC. This sequence encodes CASSLGGSPYNEQFF. The rearrangement uses TRBV11-2 and TRBJ2-1; 7 bases agree with TRBD2. CDR3 length: 15 residues. Germline V gives CDR1 SGHAT, CDR2 FQNNGV. V was clipped by 5 bases and J by 2 bases; unmatched bases: 6.

V is TRBV20-1 and J is TRBJ2-7, with TRBD2 matching 7 bases. V was clipped by 6 bases and J by 2 bases; unmatched bases: 10. The CDR3 loop spans 14 amino acids. Germline lookup yields CDR1 DFQATT and CDR2 SNEGSKA (reference sequence). CDR3 sequence reads: CSAPRGSQPYEQYV. CDR3 nucleotides: TGCAGTGCCCCGCGGGGGAGCCAACCCTACGAGCAGTACGTC.

This clonotype was recorded many times. The J gene is TRBJ2-2, the V gene TRBV29-1; TRBD1 matches at 7 bases. V lost 4 bases to trimming and J lost 6 bases; unmatched junction nucleotides: 5. CDR1 is SQVTM and CDR2 is ANQGSEA in the germline V gene. The CDR3 loop spans 13 amino acids. The CDR3 DNA sequence: TGCAGCGTTGCTAGGGACAGCCCCGGGGAGCTGTTTTTT. Protein sequence: CSVARDSPGELFF.